This TCR beta chain came from a study of OX40 agonist ivuxolimab in advanced cancers. The method was immunoSEQ multiplex PCR; TCRdb's version includes in-frame clones alone and lacks a portion of them. Counted here are about 77,000 clones, more than 80% occurring once; the ten biggest clones make up roughly 2.3%. V was clipped by 2 bases and J by 5 bases; unmatched bases: 8. This CDR3 spans 15 amino acids. From germline, CDR1 is SGHRS and CDR2 YFSETQ. Cycle 7 day 1, cycle 4 day 1, and baseline were the timepoints at which blood was sampled. Sequencing was performed on CD4+ or CD8+ T cells sorted from blood, taken in a trial of the OX40 agonist ivuxolimab. This clonotype was sampled from an adult with an advanced solid tumor such as melanoma, head and neck, liver or kidney cancer. The chain employs TRBV5-1 and TRBJ2-3, with 7 bases identical to TRBD1. This CDR3 reads CASSFTGDMVDTQYF. The CDR3 region has the DNA TGCGCCAGCAGCTTCACAGGGGATATGGTAGATACGCAGTATTTT.